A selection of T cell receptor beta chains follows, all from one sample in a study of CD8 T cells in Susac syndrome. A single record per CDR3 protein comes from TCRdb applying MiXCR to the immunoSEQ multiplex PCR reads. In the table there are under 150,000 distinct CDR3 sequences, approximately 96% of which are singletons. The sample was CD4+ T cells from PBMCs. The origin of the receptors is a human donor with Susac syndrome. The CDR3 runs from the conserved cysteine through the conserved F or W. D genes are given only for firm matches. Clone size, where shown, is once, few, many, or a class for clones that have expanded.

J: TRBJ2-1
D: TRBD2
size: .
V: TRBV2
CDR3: CAAGGGGEQFF
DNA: TGTGCCGCCGGGGGGGGTGGTGAGCAGTTCTTC

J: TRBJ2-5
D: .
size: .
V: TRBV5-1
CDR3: CASSYEPRGETQYF
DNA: TGCGCCAGCAGCTATGAGCCACGAGGAGAGACCCAGTACTTC

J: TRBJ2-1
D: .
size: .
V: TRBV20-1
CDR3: CSSISGLTVNEQFF
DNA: TGCAGTTCAATCAGCGGTCTAACCGTTAATGAGCAGTTCTTC

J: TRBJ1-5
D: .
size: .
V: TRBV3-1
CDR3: CASSQGTAYSNQPQHF
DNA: TGTGCCAGCAGCCAAGGTACAGCCTATAGCAATCAGCCCCAGCATTTT

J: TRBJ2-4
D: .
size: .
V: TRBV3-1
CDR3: CASSQRENIQYF
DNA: TGTGCCAGCAGCCAACGGGAAAACATTCAGTACTTC

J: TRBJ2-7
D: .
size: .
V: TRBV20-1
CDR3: CSARDVGSSPYEQYF
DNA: TGCAGTGCTAGAGACGTGGGGAGCAGTCCCTACGAGCAGTACTTC

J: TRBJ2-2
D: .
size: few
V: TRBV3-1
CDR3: CASSQGVGELFF
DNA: TGTGCCAGCAGCCAAGGTGTCGGGGAGCTGTTTTTT

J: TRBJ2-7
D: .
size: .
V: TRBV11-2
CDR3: CASSFDRLLVEQYF
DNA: TGTGCCAGCAGCTTCGACAGACTCCTGGTGGAGCAGTACTTC

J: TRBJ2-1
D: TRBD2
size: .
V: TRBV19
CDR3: CASRKPGLAGYNEQFF
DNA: TGTGCCAGTAGGAAGCCGGGACTAGCGGGATACAATGAGCAGTTCTTC

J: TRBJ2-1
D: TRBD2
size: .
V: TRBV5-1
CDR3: CASSLGLASSVNEQFF
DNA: TGCGCCAGCAGCTTGGGACTAGCGAGCTCGGTAAATGAGCAGTTCTTC

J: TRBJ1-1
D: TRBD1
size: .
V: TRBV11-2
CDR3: CASSDRRQGSGAFF
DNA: TGTGCCAGCAGCGACCGTCGACAGGGTTCCGGGGCTTTCTTT

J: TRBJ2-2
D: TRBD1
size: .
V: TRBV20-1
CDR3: CSALSVTGGTGELFF
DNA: TGCAGTGCCCTGTCTGTGACAGGGGGCACCGGGGAGCTGTTTTTT

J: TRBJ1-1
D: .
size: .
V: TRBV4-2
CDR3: CASSQEWRRGSEAFF
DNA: TGTGCCAGCAGCCAAGAATGGAGAAGGGGGTCTGAAGCTTTCTTT

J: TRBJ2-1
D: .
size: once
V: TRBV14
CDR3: CASSLSTGRFGEQFF
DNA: TGTGCCAGCAGCCTTTCAACAGGGAGGTTCGGTGAGCAGTTCTTC

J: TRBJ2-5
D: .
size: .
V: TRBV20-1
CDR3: CSARPPPAETQYF
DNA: TGCAGTGCTAGACCTCCCCCAGCAGAGACCCAGTACTTC

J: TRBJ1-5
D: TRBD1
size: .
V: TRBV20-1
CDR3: CSAILGTASNQPQHF
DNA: TGCAGTGCAATCTTAGGGACAGCTAGCAATCAGCCCCAGCATTTT